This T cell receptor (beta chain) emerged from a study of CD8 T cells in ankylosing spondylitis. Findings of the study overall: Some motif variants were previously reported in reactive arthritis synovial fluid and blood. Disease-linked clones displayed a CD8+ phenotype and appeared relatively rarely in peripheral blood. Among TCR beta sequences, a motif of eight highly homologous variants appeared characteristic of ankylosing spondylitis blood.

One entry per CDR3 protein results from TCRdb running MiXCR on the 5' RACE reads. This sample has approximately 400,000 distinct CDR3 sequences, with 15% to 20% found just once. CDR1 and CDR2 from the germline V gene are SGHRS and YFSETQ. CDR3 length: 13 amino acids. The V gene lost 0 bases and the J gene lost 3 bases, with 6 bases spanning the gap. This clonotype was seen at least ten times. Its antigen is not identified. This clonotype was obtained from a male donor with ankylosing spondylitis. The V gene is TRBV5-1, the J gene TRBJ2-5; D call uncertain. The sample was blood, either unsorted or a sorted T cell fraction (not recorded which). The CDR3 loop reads CASSLVGEETQYF. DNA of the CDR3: TGCGCCAGCAGCTTGGTAGGAGAAGAGACCCAGTACTTC.